The present T cell receptor beta chain was sequenced within a study of T cell repertoires in ileal Crohn's disease. Profiling relied on immunoSEQ multiplex PCR, and the TCRdb table lists in-frame clones only, not all of them. The repertoire consists of roughly 9,200 clones, with approximately 79% occurring once and the leading ten covering under 20%. The sample's time point: neoterminal ileum biopsy at postoperative endoscopy, about 6 months after surgery. This CDR3 has 14 residues. V gave up 5 bases and J gave up 6 bases; unmatched junction bases: 5. Germline CDR1 SGHAT, CDR2 FQNNGV. The sequencing sample was made of ileal tissue. The receptor was isolated from an adult with Crohn's disease. The rearrangement uses TRBV11-2 and TRBJ2-4; 9 nucleotides match TRBD1. CDR3 sequence (DNA): TGTGCCAGCAGCCCGAAACAGGGGGCAAACATTCAGTACTTC. It encodes CASSPKQGANIQYF. The full variable domain, completed using reference TRBV11-2 and TRBJ2-4, is EAGVAQSPRYKIIEKRQSVAFWCNPISGHATLYWYQQILGQGPKLLIQFQNNGVVDDSQLPKDRFSAERLKGVDSTLKIQPAKLEDSAVYLCASSPKQGANIQYFGAGTRLSVL.